This entry describes one T cell receptor beta chain. The V gene's germline CDR1 is SGHRS and CDR2 YFSETQ. The CDR3 totals 16 residues. V was cut by 0 bases and J by 4 bases, with 16 bases left in between. Time point indicated: peripheral blood 6 weeks after treatment start. The data are from a study of PD-L1 blockade in urothelial cancer. Templates that were synthetic TCR analogs were spiked into each PCR. Only in-frame clones appear in the TCRdb table, and some are missing; sequencing was by immunoSEQ multiplex PCR. This table has tens of thousands of clones, more than 75% appearing once. The V and J genes are TRBV5-1 and TRBJ1-1; the D gene is possibly TRBD1 (6 bases). The material was PBMCs, obtained around atezolizumab (anti-PD-L1) treatment. The receptor was derived from a woman aged 60-75 years with urothelial cancer. The CDR3 bases are TGCGCCAGCAGCTTGGCGCACAGGGCCGAGGGCACTGAAGCTTTCTTT. It is translated as CASSLAHRAEGTEAFF.